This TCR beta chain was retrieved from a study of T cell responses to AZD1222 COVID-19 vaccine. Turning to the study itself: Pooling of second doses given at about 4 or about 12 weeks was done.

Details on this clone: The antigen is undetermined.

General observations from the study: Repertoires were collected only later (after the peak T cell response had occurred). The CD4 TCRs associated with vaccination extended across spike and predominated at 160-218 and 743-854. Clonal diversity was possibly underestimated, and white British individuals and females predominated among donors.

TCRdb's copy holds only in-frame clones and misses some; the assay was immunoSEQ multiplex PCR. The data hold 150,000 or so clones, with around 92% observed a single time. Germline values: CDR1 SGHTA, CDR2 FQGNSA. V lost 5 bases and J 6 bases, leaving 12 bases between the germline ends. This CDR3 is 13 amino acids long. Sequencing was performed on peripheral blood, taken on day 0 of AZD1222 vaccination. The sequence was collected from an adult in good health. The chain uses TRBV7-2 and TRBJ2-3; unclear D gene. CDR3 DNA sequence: TGTGCCAGCAGCCCCGCGGACGGGGATACGCAGTATTTT. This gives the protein CASSPADGDTQYF.